These 10 T cell receptor beta chains originate from one sample sequenced in a study of T-cell reconstitution after alpha-beta-depleted transplantation in children. A library of TCRbeta sequences, prepared with unique molecular identifiers, was generated. MiXCR, run by TCRdb on the PCR reads, gives a single entry per CDR3 protein. Of 450,000 to 600,000 distinct CDR3 sequences in the sample, less than 35% were seen once. Sequencing was performed on PBMCs from the stem cell graft donor, taken from the stem cell graft. The source is a human donor who donated a stem cell graft to a child with aplastic anemia.

The chain carries TRBV7-3 and TRBJ1-1; D remains ambiguous. The CDR3 runs to 13 residues. Trimming took 8 bases from V and 3 from J, leaving 13 bases between them. Germline-derived CDR1 and CDR2 are SGHTA and FQGTGA. Here the CDR3 DNA reads TGTGCCAGCGGTGAGGAAAGCGACACTGAAGCTTTCTTT. Translated: CASGEESDTEAFF.

This clonotype has only a few counts. This chain uses TRBV29-1 with TRBJ1-1; D possibly corresponds to TRBD1 (5 bases). With 6 bases removed from V and 7 bases from J, the gap between germline ends came to 18 bases. Germline V gene sequence: CDR1 SQVTM, CDR2 ANQGSEA. CDR3 length: 13 amino acids. Here the CDR3 reads CSVVIGAGGEAFF. The CDR3 bases are TGCAGCGTCGTGATCGGGGCCGGGGGTGAAGCTTTCTTT.

The chain couples TRBV7-8 to TRBJ2-7; D assignment may be TRBD1 or TRBD2 (5 bases each). Germline-derived CDR1 and CDR2 are SGHVS and FQNEAQ. V lost 5 bases and J 4 bases, leaving 12 bases between the germline ends. This CDR3 contains 13 residues. This CDR3 is CASSRGDRYEQYF. The CDR3 DNA reads TGTGCCAGCAGCCGGGGCGATCGGTACGAGCAGTACTTC.

This rearrangement joins TRBV7-2 to TRBJ2-7; 10 nucleotides agree with TRBD2. V lost 4 bases to trimming and J lost 6 bases; unmatched junction nucleotides: 9. Germline V lookup: CDR1 SGHTA, CDR2 FQGNSA. The CDR3 extends over 15 amino acids. CDR3 residues: CASSSESGRVSEQYF. Written as DNA, the CDR3 is TGTGCCAGCAGCTCAGAAAGCGGGAGGGTATCCGAGCAGTACTTC.

CDR3 bases: TGTGCCAGCAGTCAGGACATCCGTTTAGGAGCTTTCTTT. Protein product: CASSQDIRLGAFF. The rearrangement joins TRBV12-3 or TRBV12-4 to TRBJ1-1; TRBD1 is a possible D gene (5 bases). There are 13 residues in the CDR3. V shed 5 bases and J shed 10 bases, with 17 bases lying between them.

The CDR3 sequence is CASSQSRGRGSEETQYF. The CDR3 DNA follows: TGTGCCAGCAGCCAAAGTCGCGGCAGGGGGTCGGAGGAGACCCAGTACTTC. The rearrangement links TRBV28 to TRBJ2-5; 7 bases align to TRBD1. Per the germline V gene, CDR1 is MDHEN and CDR2 is SYDVKM. This CDR3 region has 17 residues. With 6 bases clipped from V and 5 bases from J, the junction kept 18 bases outside the gene matches.

The CDR3 DNA sequence: TGTGCCAGCAGTTTAGGGGCGGGACTACAAGAGACCCAGTACTTC. Its protein product is CASSLGAGLQETQYF. The gene calls are TRBV28 and TRBJ2-5, with 7 bases identical to TRBD2. This CDR3 spans 15 amino acids. V lost 2 bases to trimming and J lost 2 bases; unmatched junction nucleotides: 5. The germline V gene has CDR1 MDHEN and CDR2 SYDVKM.

This clonotype occurred a few times. This chain links TRBV5-1 with TRBJ2-6; D is possibly TRBD2 (5 bases). The CDR3 covers 15 residues. Germline CDR1 is SGHRS and CDR2 is YFSETQ. Trimming removed 3 bases from V and 0 bases from J, with 7 bases in between. The CDR3 DNA is TGCGCCAGCAGCTCGGAGGTCTCTGGGGCCAACGTCCTGACTTTC. Translating gives CASSSEVSGANVLTF. Filled out from reference TRBV5-1 and TRBJ2-6, the complete variable domain reads KAGVTQTPRYLIKTRGQQVTLSCSPISGHRSVSWYQQTPGQGLQFLFEYFSETQRNKGNFPGRFSGRQFSNSRSEMNVSTLELGDSALYLCASSSEVSGANVLTFGAGSRLTVL.

This clonotype came up many times. The gene calls are TRBV20-1 and TRBJ2-5; TRBD2 matches 7 bases. Germline-derived CDR1 and CDR2 are DFQATT and SNEGSKA (reference sequence). There are 13 residues in the CDR3. With V trimmed by 1 base and J by 4 bases, 3 bases remained unmatched. CDR3 protein: CSARGLAVETQYF. The DNA of the CDR3 is TGCAGTGCTAGAGGACTAGCCGTAGAGACCCAGTACTTC.

The chain is built from TRBV5-1 and TRBJ1-1; 11 bases are a match to TRBD1. Losses at the gene ends were 3 bases for V and 6 bases for J; bases not matched to a gene: 10. CDR1 is SGHRS, CDR2 YFSETQ, per germline. CDR3 size: 16 residues. The CDR3: CASSSGQGAGIAEAFF. In DNA form, the CDR3 reads TGCGCCAGCAGCTCAGGACAGGGGGCTGGGATCGCTGAAGCTTTCTTT.